A selection of T cell receptor beta chains follows, all from one sample in a study of blood T cell repertoires in COVID-19. TCRdb's copy holds only in-frame clones and misses some; the assay was immunoSEQ multiplex PCR. Of fewer than 150,000 clones detected, 85% to 90% appear once; the ten largest clones hold roughly 8%. The sequenced sample consisted of peripheral blood. The origin of the receptors is a man between 65 and 85 years old who had recovered from COVID-19. Both conserved end residues are part of each CDR3. Each record gives: J gene, clone size, V gene, D gene, CDR3 DNA, CDR3 protein. D genes are given only for firm matches. Expanded clones get a size class; other rows say once, few or many, or leave the size out.

>TRBJ1-5|.|TRBV6-1|TRBD1
TGTGCCAGCAGTGAAGTACAGGGGTTTCAGCCCCAGCATTTT
CASSEVQGFQPQHF
>TRBJ1-2|once|TRBV5-1|.
TGCGCCAGCAGCTTGGAGGGGCAGCAGAATGGCTACACCTTC
CASSLEGQQNGYTF
>TRBJ1-6|.|TRBV28|.
TGTGCCACCTCTTTCTACACAGGCGCTGTTAATTCACCCCTCCACTTT
CATSFYTGAVNSPLHF
>TRBJ2-1|.|TRBV19|TRBD2
TGTGCCAGTAGTATAGTTGGGGGACTATACAATGAGCAGTTCTTC
CASSIVGGLYNEQFF
>TRBJ1-6|.|TRBV18|TRBD1
TGTGCCAGCTCAAAGGACAGGGGGACCTCACCCCTCCACTTT
CASSKDRGTSPLHF
>TRBJ2-1|once|TRBV20-1|.
TGCAGTGCTCGTGGAATAGCGGAAAACTCCTACAATGAGCAGTTCTTC
CSARGIAENSYNEQFF
>TRBJ1-4|once|TRBV14|.
TGTGCCAGCAGCCAACTCGGGAGGACTGAAAAACTGTTTTTT
CASSQLGRTEKLFF
>TRBJ2-1|.|TRBV9|.
TGTGCCAGCAGCGACGGAGGGAGAGGGAATGAGCAGTTCTTC
CASSDGGRGNEQFF
>TRBJ1-5|few|TRBV6-5|TRBD1
TGTGCCAGCAGTCAGGGACAGGGGGCCCAGCCCCAGCATTTT
CASSQGQGAQPQHF
>TRBJ2-2|.|TRBV7-6|.
TGTGCCAGCAGCTTAGAGCACCCAGGGGCAAAGGGGAACACCGGGGAGCTGTTTTTT
CASSLEHPGAKGNTGELFF
>TRBJ2-7|.|TRBV10-3|.
TGTGCCATCAGCAGAAGGGGGGGAAAAGGCTACGAGCAGTACTTC
CAISRRGGKGYEQYF
>TRBJ1-4|.|TRBV5-1|TRBD1
TGCGCCAGCAGCTCTCGGACAGGGTTGGAAAAACTGTTTTTT
CASSSRTGLEKLFF
>TRBJ2-1|.|TRBV14|.
TGTGCCAGCAGCCTAGGGACATACAATGAGCAGTTCTTC
CASSLGTYNEQFF
>TRBJ1-1|.|TRBV11-2|.
TGTGCCAGCAGTTATAAAGGGGGTAACACTGAAGCTTTCTTT
CASSYKGGNTEAFF
>TRBJ2-7|.|TRBV12-3/TRBV12-4|TRBD1
TGTGCCAGCAGAGGACAGGGGGCCAACGAGCAGTACTTC
CASRGQGANEQYF
>TRBJ1-2|once|TRBV18|TRBD1
TGTGCCAGCTCACCACCCTCAGGACAGGGGGGCTATGGCTACACCTTC
CASSPPSGQGGYGYTF
>TRBJ1-1|.|TRBV9|.
TGTGCCAGCAGCGTAGAGGGCAGGGTAGGTACTGAAGCTTTCTTT
CASSVEGRVGTEAFF
>TRBJ1-1|.|TRBV10-3|.
TGTGCCATCAGGGGGACAAACACTGAAGCTTTCTTT
CAIRGTNTEAFF
>TRBJ1-4|.|TRBV6-5|.
TGTGCCAGCAGTTACCTAGCCGGTGCAACTAATGAAAAACTGTTTTTT
CASSYLAGATNEKLFF
>TRBJ2-2|.|TRBV5-1|TRBD1
TGCGCCAGCAGCTACGGGACAGGGACCGACCGGGAGCTGTTTTTT
CASSYGTGTDRELFF
>TRBJ2-6|.|TRBV28|.
TGTGCCAGCAGTGCCCCGCGGGCTCCCTCTGGGGCCAACGTCCTGACTTTC
CASSAPRAPSGANVLTF
>TRBJ2-3|once|TRBV5-1|TRBD2
TGCGCCAGCAGCTTGAGCCCGACTAGCGGTAGCACAGATACGCAGTATTTT
CASSLSPTSGSTDTQYF
>TRBJ2-2|.|TRBV4-3|.
TGCGCCAGCAGCCAAGGCACGGCCCCGGGCGGGGAGCTGTTTTTT
CASSQGTAPGGELFF
>TRBJ1-3|.|TRBV19|TRBD1
TGTGCCAGCGGACAGGGGGGATTTCTCTCTGGAAACACCATATATTTT
CASGQGGFLSGNTIYF
>TRBJ2-7|.|TRBV6-6|TRBD2
TGTGCCAGCAGATCCACTAGCGGGAGTTACGAGCAGTACTTC
CASRSTSGSYEQYF
>TRBJ1-6|.|TRBV5-8|.
TGTGCCAGCAGCTTGGCCTTTCGGGATTCACCCCTCCACTTT
CASSLAFRDSPLHF
>TRBJ2-1|once|TRBV7-2|TRBD1
TGTGCCAGCAGCTACGGGACAGGGCTATACAATGAGCAGTTCTTC
CASSYGTGLYNEQFF
>TRBJ2-7|.|TRBV3-1/TRBV3-2|TRBD2
TGTGCCAGCAGCCAAGATCTTGGCGGGAGGGCCTGTGAGCAGTACTTC
CASSQDLGGRACEQYF
>TRBJ1-2|.|TRBV10-3|.
TGTGCCATCAGTAAGGACAAGAACTATGGCTACACCTTC
CAISKDKNYGYTF
>TRBJ2-5|.|TRBV12-3/TRBV12-4|.
TGTGCCAGCAGAGATGCGGGTGCCCAGTACTTC
CASRDAGAQYF
>TRBJ2-5|.|TRBV10-3|.
TGTGCCATCAGTGTGGGGCCCCCCAGGTTTACCCAAGAGACCCAGTACTTC
CAISVGPPRFTQETQYF
>TRBJ2-7|once|TRBV12-3/TRBV12-4|TRBD1
TGTGCCAGCAGGCAACAGGGGGACGAGCAGTACTTC
CASRQQGDEQYF
>TRBJ1-1|.|TRBV5-1|TRBD1
TGCGCCAGCAGCTTGGGACAGGGAGGAACTGAAGCTTTCTTT
CASSLGQGGTEAFF
>TRBJ2-7|.|TRBV27|.
TGTGCCAGCAGTTTAGCAGGCAGTAGCTCCTACGAGCAGTACTTC
CASSLAGSSSYEQYF
>TRBJ1-1|.|TRBV6-2/TRBV6-3|.
TGTGCCAGCAGTTACCCCCCGCGCTCCACTGAAGCTTTCTTT
CASSYPPRSTEAFF
>TRBJ1-5|.|TRBV2|TRBD1
TGTGCCAGCAAGGGGGGACAGGGTGATCAGCCCCAGCATTTT
CASKGGQGDQPQHF
>TRBJ2-6|.|TRBV9|.
TGTGCCAGCAGCGTTTGGCCCTCTGGGGCCAACGTCCTGACTTTC
CASSVWPSGANVLTF
>TRBJ2-5|.|TRBV3-1/TRBV3-2|.
TGTGCCAGCAGCCAAGATTCCGGGGTGAGGGAGACCCAGTACTTC
CASSQDSGVRETQYF
>TRBJ1-5|.|TRBV19|.
TGTGCCAGTAGTATAAGGGAGGGGCAGCCCCAGCATTTT
CASSIREGQPQHF
>TRBJ2-1|.|TRBV30|TRBD1
TGTGCCTGGATAGGGAGCGGACAGGGGCCCAACTCCTACAATGAGCAGTTCTTC
CAWIGSGQGPNSYNEQFF
>TRBJ2-3|.|TRBV18|TRBD2
TGTGCCAGCTCACTATCTAGCGGGGCCAACACAGATACGCAGTATTTT
CASSLSSGANTDTQYF
>TRBJ2-3|.|TRBV20-1|TRBD1
TGCAGTGCTAGTTTGGACAGGGAGGCAGATACGCAGTATTTT
CSASLDREADTQYF
>TRBJ2-2|.|TRBV14|.
TGTGCCAGCAGCCAAGTGACAGCGTCGAACACCGGGGAGCTGTTTTTT
CASSQVTASNTGELFF
>TRBJ1-6|.|TRBV5-1|TRBD1
TGCGCCAGCAGCGGACAGGGGATTGCCAATTCACCCCTCCACTTT
CASSGQGIANSPLHF
>TRBJ2-2|.|TRBV24-1|TRBD2
TGTGCCACCAGTAGGCGACTAGCGGGAGGGACCGGGGAGCTGTTTTTT
CATSRRLAGGTGELFF
>TRBJ2-7|.|TRBV6-5|.
TGTGCCAGCAGGTCAGATGGACAAAAGACCTACGAGCAGTACTTC
CASRSDGQKTYEQYF
>TRBJ2-5|.|TRBV24-1|.
TGTGCCACCAGTGATATCGGGCGGGGTAACCAAGAGACCCAGTACTTC
CATSDIGRGNQETQYF
>TRBJ2-2|.|TRBV27|.
TGTGCCAGCACCCCGAGGCCTACGAACACCGGGGAGCTGTTTTTT
CASTPRPTNTGELFF
>TRBJ1-2|.|TRBV5-1|.
TGCGCCAGCAGCCCAGAGGGGGAACGAGGCTACACCTTC
CASSPEGERGYTF
>TRBJ1-5|.|TRBV2|.
TGTGCCAGCAGTGAAGCGAGGCATCAGCCCCAGCATTTT
CASSEARHQPQHF
>TRBJ1-1|.|TRBV7-9|.
TGTGCCAGCAGCTTAGCGACCCAGGGCACTTCGGCTTTCTTT
CASSLATQGTSAFF
>TRBJ2-2|.|TRBV5-1|.
TGCGCCAGCAGCTTGCCCAGATCCGCGAACACCGGGGAGCTGTTTTTT
CASSLPRSANTGELFF
>TRBJ1-1|.|TRBV3-1/TRBV3-2|TRBD1
TGTGCCAGCAGCGGGGACAGGGGAATAAGCCTTGAAGCTTTCTTT
CASSGDRGISLEAFF
>TRBJ1-2|.|TRBV4-3|TRBD1
TGCGCCAGCAGCCAACGGGACAGCCCTATCTATGGCTACACCTTC
CASSQRDSPIYGYTF
>TRBJ2-5|.|TRBV9|TRBD2
TGTGCCAGCAGCGTAGGCGGGCTAGCGGGGAGCCAAGAGACCCAGTACTTC
CASSVGGLAGSQETQYF
>TRBJ1-6|.|TRBV11-2|.
TGTGCCAGCAGCCTAGAGTGGGCGTCAAATTCACCCCTCCACTTT
CASSLEWASNSPLHF
>TRBJ1-3|.|TRBV20-1|.
TGCAGTGCCGGGTCTGGAAACACCATATATTTT
CSAGSGNTIYF
>TRBJ1-1|.|TRBV14|.
TGTGCCAGCAGCCCTAATAGAGGCGTATGGACTGAAGCTTTCTTT
CASSPNRGVWTEAFF
>TRBJ1-1|.|TRBV6-6|.
TGTGCCAGCAGTTTAGTGAACACTGAAGCTTTCTTT
CASSLVNTEAFF
>TRBJ2-7|.|TRBV30|.
TGTGCCTGGAGTCACGACAGGTACGAGCAGTACTTC
CAWSHDRYEQYF